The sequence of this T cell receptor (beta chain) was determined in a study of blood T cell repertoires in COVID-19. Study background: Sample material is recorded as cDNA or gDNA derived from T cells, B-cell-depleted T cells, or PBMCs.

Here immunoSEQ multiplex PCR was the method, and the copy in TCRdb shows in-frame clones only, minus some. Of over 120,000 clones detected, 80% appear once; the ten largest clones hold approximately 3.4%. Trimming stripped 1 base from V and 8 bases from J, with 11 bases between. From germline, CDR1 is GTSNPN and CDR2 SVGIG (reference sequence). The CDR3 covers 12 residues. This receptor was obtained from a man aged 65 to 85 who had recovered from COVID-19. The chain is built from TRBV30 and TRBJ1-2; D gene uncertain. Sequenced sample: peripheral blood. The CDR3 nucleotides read TGTGCCTGGAGTGCTGGTTCGGAGGGCTACACCTTC. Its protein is CAWSAGSEGYTF.